The 14 T cell receptor beta chains listed next were all sequenced from one sample in a study of cytomegalovirus exposure and HLA in healthy donors. A multiplex PCR was run with 60 Vbeta primers and 13 Jbeta primers. Clones were sequenced by immunoSEQ multiplex PCR, and TCRdb holds only the in-frame ones, with some missing. The data show 150,000 to 200,000 clones, roughly 85% seen once. Sequencing was done on a sample of PBMCs. These receptors originate from a young man in good health and CMV-seropositive.

This rearrangement joins TRBV9 to TRBJ2-1, with 7 bases that match TRBD2. CDR1 is SGDLS and CDR2 is YYNGEE in the germline V gene. With V trimmed by 2 bases and J by 8 bases, 7 bases remained unmatched. This CDR3 is built from 14 residues. The CDR3 reads CASSVWREPHEQFF. The CDR3 coding sequence is TGTGCCAGCAGCGTTTGGCGGGAGCCCCATGAGCAGTTCTTC. The whole variable domain, filled in from reference TRBV9 and TRBJ2-1, reads DSGVTQTPKHLITATGQRVTLRCSPRSGDLSVYWYQQSLDQGLQFLIQYYNGEERAKGNILERFSAQQFPDLHSELNLSSLELGDSALYFCASSVWREPHEQFFGPGTRLTVL.

V is TRBV7-9 and J is TRBJ1-1, with D perhaps TRBD1 (5 bases). V shed 5 bases and J shed 2 bases, with 15 bases lying between them. Germline CDR1 and CDR2: SEHNR and FQNEAQ (reference sequence). This CDR3 is 15 amino acids long. The CDR3 nucleotides read TGTGCCAGCAGCCCTAGAGACAGAAAAAACACTGAAGCTTTCTTT. Translated, it gives CASSPRDRKNTEAFF.

This clone showed up just once. The V call is TRBV5-1, the J call TRBJ1-1, with D perhaps matching TRBD1 (6 bases). The CDR3 spans 13 residues. CDR1 SGHRS and CDR2 YFSETQ come from the germline V gene. The germline V and J ends were trimmed by 7 bases and 4 bases, with 14 bases remaining between them. The CDR3 nucleotides are TGCGCCAGCGGTTTTGGGGGGGCCACTGAAGCTTTCTTT. As protein: CASGFGGATEAFF.

The chain recombines TRBV28 with TRBJ2-7; 8 bases are a match to TRBD2. The CDR3 sequence is 13 residues long. Germline CDR1 MDHEN, CDR2 SYDVKM. V shed 3 bases and J 9 bases; nucleotides not matched to a gene: 7. CDR3 loop: CASSLGTSMGQYV. CDR3 DNA: TGTGCCAGCAGTTTGGGGACTAGTATGGGGCAGTACGTC.

The chain couples TRBV5-5 to TRBJ2-3; a possible D gene is TRBD2 (6 bases). Germline V lookup: CDR1 SGHKS, CDR2 YYEKEE (reference sequence). V was clipped by 4 bases and J by 3 bases, with 12 bases between them. CDR3 length equals 14 residues. CDR3 loop: CASSAWTITDTQYF. Here the CDR3 DNA reads TGTGCCAGCAGCGCATGGACTATTACAGATACGCAGTATTTT.

The rearrangement uses TRBV30 and TRBJ2-2, with 7 bases identical to TRBD2. Germline V gives CDR1 GTSNPN, CDR2 SVGIG (reference sequence). The CDR3 is 14 amino acids. Trimming took 0 bases from V and 5 from J; bases not matched to a gene: 3. In DNA, the CDR3 is TGTGCCTGGAGTGTATGGGGGGGGACCGGGGAGCTGTTTTTT. Translated: CAWSVWGGTGELFF.

The V and J genes are TRBV11-3 and TRBJ2-6, with 9 bases lining up with TRBD1. This CDR3 is 16 amino acids long. CDR1 and CDR2 (germline): SGHNT, YENEEA. The V segment lost 5 bases and the J segment 1 base; nucleotides outside the gene matches: 3. The CDR3 sequence is CASSIGTGSGANVLTF. The CDR3 bases are TGTGCCAGCAGCATCGGGACAGGGTCTGGGGCCAACGTCCTGACTTTC.

The rearrangement links TRBV10-2 to TRBJ2-5; TRBD1 matches at 8 bases. The closer fit of TRBJ2-7 to the DNA end suggests the J call may be wrong. The CDR3 loop spans 20 amino acids. Per germline, CDR1 WSHSY and CDR2 SAAADI. Written as DNA, the CDR3 is TGCGCCAGCAGTGGATCTCCAGGGGGCACCCACCCCCATAGCTCCTACGAGCAGTACTTC. Translation: CASSGSPGGTHPHSSYEQYF.

This clone has a single count. The junction does not match germline at one end; this may be a read error. J is TRBJ2-6 and V is TRBV7-7; D might be TRBD2 (5 bases). This CDR3 has 17 residues. The germline CDR1 and CDR2 sequences are SSHAT and FNYEAQ (reference sequence). For the CDR3, the DNA is TGTGCTAGCAGCCCCCGGCCCGGAGGCTCTGGGGCCAACGTCCTGACTTTC. Its translation: CASSPRPGGSGANVLTF. The complete variable domain, with remaining parts taken from reference TRBV7-7 and TRBJ2-6, reads GAGVSQSPRYKVTKRGQDVTLRCDPISSHATLYWYQQALGQGPEFLTYFNYEAQPDKSGLPSDRFSAERPEGSISTLTIQRTEQRDSAMYRCASSPRPGGSGANVLTFGAGSRLTVL.

This clone was found once. The chain is built from TRBV27 and TRBJ2-1; 16 positions match TRBD2. The CDR3 sequence is 15 residues long. V dropped 5 bases and J dropped 10; count of bases not matched to a gene: 5. Germline V CDR1 and CDR2: MNHEY, SMNVEV (reference sequence). The CDR3 is CASSGTSGGEGEQFF. The CDR3 region has the DNA TGTGCCAGCAGTGGGACTAGCGGGGGGGAGGGGGAGCAGTTCTTC.

The rearrangement links TRBV5-5 to TRBJ2-1; TRBD1 matches 9 bases. The J segment lost 2 bases and the V segment lost 2 bases, leaving 5 bases of the junction unmatched. The CDR3 spans 16 residues. Germline CDR1 SGHKS, CDR2 YYEKEE (reference sequence). CDR3 sequence: CASSLNRDRAYNEQFF. The CDR3 DNA sequence: TGTGCCAGCAGCTTAAACCGGGACAGGGCCTACAATGAGCAGTTCTTC.

This CDR3 reads CASSQDSGIKETQYF. As DNA, the CDR3 is TGCGCCAGCAGCCAAGATTCAGGTATAAAAGAGACCCAGTACTTC. This chain joins TRBV4-3 and TRBJ2-5, with no clear D. V lost 0 bases, J lost 3 bases, and 11 bases lay in between. The CDR3 spans 15 residues. Germline V CDR1 and CDR2: LGHNA, YSLEER.

A single count supports this clone. The chain couples TRBV19 to TRBJ2-5; 9 bases are shared with TRBD2. J was trimmed by 2 bases and V by 2 bases; bases with no gene match: 3. The length of the CDR3 is 15 residues. The germline gives CDR1 LNHDA, CDR2 SQIVND (reference sequence). CDR3 nucleotide sequence: TGTGCCAGTAGTATAAAGACTAGCGGTCAAGAGACCCAGTACTTC. This codes for CASSIKTSGQETQYF.

The chain employs TRBV2 and TRBJ2-7; TRBD1 might be the D (6 bases). Trimming shortened V by 0 bases and J by 2 bases, and 8 bases separated the two germline ends. This CDR3 has 14 residues. Germline V gene lookup returns CDR1 SNHLY and CDR2 FYNNEI. CDR3 in amino acids: CASSEADRTYEQYV. The CDR3, as DNA: TGTGCCAGCAGTGAAGCGGACAGAACCTACGAGCAGTACGTC.